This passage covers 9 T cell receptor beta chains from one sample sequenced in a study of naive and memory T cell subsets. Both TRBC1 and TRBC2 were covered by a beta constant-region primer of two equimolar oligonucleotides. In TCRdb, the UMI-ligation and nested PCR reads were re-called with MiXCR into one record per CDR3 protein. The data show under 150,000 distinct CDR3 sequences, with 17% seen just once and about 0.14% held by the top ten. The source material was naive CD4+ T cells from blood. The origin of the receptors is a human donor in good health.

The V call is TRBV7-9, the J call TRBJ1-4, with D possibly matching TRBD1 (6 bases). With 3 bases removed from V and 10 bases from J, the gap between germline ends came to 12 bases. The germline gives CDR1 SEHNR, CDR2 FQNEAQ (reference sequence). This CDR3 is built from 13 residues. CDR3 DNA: TGTGCCAGCAGCTTGCTACAGGGTGGAAAACTGTTTTTT. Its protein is CASSLLQGGKLFF.

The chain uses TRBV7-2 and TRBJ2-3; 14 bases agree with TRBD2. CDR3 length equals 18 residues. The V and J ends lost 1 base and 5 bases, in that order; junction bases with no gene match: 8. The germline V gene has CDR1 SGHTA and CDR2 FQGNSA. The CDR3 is CASSLVSGTSGSGDTQYF. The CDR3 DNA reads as TGTGCCAGCAGCTTAGTCTCCGGGACTAGCGGGAGTGGAGATACGCAGTATTTT.

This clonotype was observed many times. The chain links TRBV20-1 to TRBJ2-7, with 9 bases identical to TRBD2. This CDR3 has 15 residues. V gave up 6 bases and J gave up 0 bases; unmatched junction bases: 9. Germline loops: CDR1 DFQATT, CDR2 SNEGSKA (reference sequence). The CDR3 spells CSAQRGTSSSYEQYF. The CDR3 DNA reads TGCAGTGCCCAACGGGGGACTAGCTCCTCCTACGAGCAGTACTTC.

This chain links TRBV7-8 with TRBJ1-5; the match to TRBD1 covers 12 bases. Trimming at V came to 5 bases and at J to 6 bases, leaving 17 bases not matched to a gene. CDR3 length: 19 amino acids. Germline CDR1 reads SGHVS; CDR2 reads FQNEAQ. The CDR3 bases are TGTGCCAGCAGCCCCTTTTTCCCTAATAGGGACAGGGGGCGTCAGCCCCAGCATTTT. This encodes CASSPFFPNRDRGRQPQHF.

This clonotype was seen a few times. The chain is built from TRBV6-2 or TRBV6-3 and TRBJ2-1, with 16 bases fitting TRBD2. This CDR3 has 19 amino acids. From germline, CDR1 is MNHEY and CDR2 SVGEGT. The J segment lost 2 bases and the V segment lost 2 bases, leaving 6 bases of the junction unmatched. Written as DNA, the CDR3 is TGTGCCAGCAGTTACCTACCGGGACTAGCGGGAGGGACCTACAATGAGCAGTTCTTC. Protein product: CASSYLPGLAGGTYNEQFF.

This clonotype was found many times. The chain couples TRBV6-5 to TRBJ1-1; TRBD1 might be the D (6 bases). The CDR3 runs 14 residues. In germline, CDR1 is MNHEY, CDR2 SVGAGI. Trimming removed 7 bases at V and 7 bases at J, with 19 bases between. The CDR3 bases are TGTGCCAGCACCTCGCCCGCGACGACAGGTGAAGCTTTCTTT. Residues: CASTSPATTGEAFF.

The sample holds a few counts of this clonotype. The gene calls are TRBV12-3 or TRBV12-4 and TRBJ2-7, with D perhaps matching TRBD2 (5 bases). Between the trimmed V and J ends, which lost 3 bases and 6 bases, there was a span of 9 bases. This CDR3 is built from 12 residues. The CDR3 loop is CASSFLGVEQYF. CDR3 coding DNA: TGTGCCAGCAGTTTTCTCGGGGTCGAGCAGTACTTC.

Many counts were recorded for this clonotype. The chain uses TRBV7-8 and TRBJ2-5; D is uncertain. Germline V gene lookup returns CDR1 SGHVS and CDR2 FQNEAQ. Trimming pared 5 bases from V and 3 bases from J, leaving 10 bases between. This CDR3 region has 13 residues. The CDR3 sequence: CASSLGRKETQYF. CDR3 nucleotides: TGTGCCAGCAGCCTCGGACGAAAAGAGACCCAGTACTTC.

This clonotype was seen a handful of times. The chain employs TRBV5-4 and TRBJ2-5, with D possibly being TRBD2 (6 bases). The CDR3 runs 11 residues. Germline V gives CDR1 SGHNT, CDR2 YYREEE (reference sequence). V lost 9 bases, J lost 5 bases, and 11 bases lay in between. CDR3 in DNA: TGTGCCATCCTCGCGGGGGAGACCCAGTACTTC. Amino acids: CAILAGETQYF. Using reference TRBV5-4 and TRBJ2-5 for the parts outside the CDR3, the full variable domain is ETGVTQSPTHLIKTRGQQVTLRCSSQSGHNTVSWYQQALGQGPQFIFQYYREEENGRGNFPPRFSGLQFPNYSSELNVNALELDDSALYLCAILAGETQYFGPGTRLLVL.